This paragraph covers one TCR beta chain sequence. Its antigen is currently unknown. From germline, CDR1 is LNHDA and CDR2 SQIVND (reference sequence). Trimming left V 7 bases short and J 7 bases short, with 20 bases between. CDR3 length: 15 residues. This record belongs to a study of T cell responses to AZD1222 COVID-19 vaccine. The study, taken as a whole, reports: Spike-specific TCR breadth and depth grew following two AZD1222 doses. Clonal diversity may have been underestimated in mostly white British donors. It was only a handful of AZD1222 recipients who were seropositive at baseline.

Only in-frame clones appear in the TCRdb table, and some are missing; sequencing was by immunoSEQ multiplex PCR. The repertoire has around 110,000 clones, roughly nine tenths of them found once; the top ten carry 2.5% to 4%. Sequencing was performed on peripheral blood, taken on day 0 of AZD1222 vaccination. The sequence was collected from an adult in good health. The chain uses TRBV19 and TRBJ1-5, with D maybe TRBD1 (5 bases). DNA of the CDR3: TGTGCCAGTATGCCCTGGCAGGGCAACGGGCAGCCCCAGCATTTT. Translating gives CASMPWQGNGQPQHF.